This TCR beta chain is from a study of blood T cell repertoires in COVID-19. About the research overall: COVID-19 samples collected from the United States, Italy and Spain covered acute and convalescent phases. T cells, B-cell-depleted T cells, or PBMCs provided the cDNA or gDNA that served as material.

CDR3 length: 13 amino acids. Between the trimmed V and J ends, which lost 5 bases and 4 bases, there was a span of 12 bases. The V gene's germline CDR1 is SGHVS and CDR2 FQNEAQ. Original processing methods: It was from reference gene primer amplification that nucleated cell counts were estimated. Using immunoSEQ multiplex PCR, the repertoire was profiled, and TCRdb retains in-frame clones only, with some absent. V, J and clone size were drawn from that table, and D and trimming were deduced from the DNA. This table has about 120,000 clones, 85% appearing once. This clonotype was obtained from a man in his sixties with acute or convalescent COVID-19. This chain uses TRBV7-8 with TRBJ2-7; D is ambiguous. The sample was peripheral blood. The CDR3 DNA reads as TGTGCCAGCAGCCCCTCGGTGTTATACGAGCAGTACTTC. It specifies CASSPSVLYEQYF.